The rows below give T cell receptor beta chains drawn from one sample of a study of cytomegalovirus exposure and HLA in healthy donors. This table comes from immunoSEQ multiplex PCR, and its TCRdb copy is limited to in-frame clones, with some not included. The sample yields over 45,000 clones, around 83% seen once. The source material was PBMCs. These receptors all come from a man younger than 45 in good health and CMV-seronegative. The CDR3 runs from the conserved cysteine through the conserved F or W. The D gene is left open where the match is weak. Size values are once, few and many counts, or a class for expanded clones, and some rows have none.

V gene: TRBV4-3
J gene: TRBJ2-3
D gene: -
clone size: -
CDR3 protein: CASSQGIAADTQYF
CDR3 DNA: TGCGCCAGCAGCCAAGGAATAGCCGCAGATACGCAGTATTTT

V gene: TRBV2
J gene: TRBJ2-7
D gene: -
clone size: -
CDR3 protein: CASSRTATYEQYF
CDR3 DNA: TGTGCCAGCAGTAGGACAGCCACCTACGAGCAGTACTTC

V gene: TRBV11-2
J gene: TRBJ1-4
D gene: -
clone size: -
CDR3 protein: CASSPQGEKLFF
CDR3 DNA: TGTGCCAGCAGCCCCCAGGGGGAAAAACTGTTTTTT

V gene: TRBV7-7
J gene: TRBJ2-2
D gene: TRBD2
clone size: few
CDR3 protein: CASSPLAGNTGELFF
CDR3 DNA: TGTGCTAGCAGCCCGCTAGCGGGGAACACCGGGGAGCTGTTTTTT

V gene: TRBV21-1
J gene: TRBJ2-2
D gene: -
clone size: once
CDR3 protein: CASSKGPSWASGRSGELFF
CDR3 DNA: TGTGCCAGCAGCAAAGGCCCGAGCTGGGCTAGCGGGAGGTCCGGGGAGCTGTTTTTT

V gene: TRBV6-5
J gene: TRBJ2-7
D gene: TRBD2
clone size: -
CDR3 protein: CASSYSAGGPSYEQYF
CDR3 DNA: TGTGCCAGCAGTTACTCAGCGGGAGGCCCCTCCTACGAGCAGTACTTC

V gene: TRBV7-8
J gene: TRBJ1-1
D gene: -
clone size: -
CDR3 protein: CASSLGGGEAFF
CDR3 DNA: TGTGCCAGCAGCTTAGGGGGGGGTGAAGCTTTCTTT

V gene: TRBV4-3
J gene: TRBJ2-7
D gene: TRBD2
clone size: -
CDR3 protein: CASSQGGGGEGLEQYF
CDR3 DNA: TGCGCCAGCAGCCAAGGGGGAGGCGGGGAGGGTCTGGAGCAGTACTTC

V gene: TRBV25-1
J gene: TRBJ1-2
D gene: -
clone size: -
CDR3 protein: CASSLGDGGYTF
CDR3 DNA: TGTGCCAGCAGTCTCGGGGATGGTGGCTACACCTTC

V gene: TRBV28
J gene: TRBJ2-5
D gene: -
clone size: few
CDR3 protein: CASSRSSPRETQYF
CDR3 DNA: TGTGCCAGCAGTCGGTCCAGTCCTAGGGAGACCCAGTACTTC

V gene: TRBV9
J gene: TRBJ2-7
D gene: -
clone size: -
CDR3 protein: CASSVATGFGEQYF
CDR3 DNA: TGTGCCAGCAGCGTAGCTACGGGGTTCGGCGAGCAGTACTTC

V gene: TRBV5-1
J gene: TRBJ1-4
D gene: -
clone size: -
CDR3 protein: CASSWTDSDNEKLFF
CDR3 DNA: TGCGCCAGCAGCTGGACGGACAGCGATAATGAAAAACTGTTTTTT

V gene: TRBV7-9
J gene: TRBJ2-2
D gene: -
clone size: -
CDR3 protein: CSSSLEGVNTGELFF
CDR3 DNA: TGTTCCAGCAGCTTAGAAGGGGTGAACACCGGGGAGCTGTTTTTT

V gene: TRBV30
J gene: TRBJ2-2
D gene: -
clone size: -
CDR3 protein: CAWSVPGPGELFF
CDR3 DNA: TGTGCCTGGAGTGTACCAGGGCCCGGGGAGCTGTTTTTT

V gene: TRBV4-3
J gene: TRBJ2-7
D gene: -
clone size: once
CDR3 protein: CASSQEPATYSEQYF
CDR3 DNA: TGCGCCAGCAGCCAAGAGCCCGCTACGTACTCGGAGCAGTACTTC

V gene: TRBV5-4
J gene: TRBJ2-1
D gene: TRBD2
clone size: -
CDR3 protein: CASSSGLAGGVGYNEQFF
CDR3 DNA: TGTGCCAGCAGCTCGGGACTAGCGGGAGGCGTGGGCTACAATGAGCAGTTCTTC

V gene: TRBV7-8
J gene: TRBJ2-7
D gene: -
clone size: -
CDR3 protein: CASRGQSYEQYF
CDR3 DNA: TGTGCCAGCAGGGGCCAATCCTACGAGCAGTACTTC

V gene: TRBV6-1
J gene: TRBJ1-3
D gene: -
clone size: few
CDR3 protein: CASSEGGLAIYF
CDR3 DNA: TGTGCCAGCAGTGAAGGAGGCCTCGCCATATATTTT

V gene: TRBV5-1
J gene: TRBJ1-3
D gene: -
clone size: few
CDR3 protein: CASSLASGNTIYF
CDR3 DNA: TGCGCCAGCAGCTTGGCATCTGGAAACACCATATATTTT

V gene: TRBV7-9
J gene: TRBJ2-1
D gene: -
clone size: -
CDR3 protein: CASSPLVFGGAIEQFF
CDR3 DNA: TGTGCCAGCAGCCCCCTGGTTTTTGGGGGGGCGATTGAGCAGTTCTTC

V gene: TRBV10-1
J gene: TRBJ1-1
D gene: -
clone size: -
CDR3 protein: CASSESGRVTEAFF
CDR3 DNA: TGCGCCAGCAGTGAATCGGGAAGGGTAACCGAAGCTTTCTTT